This passage covers 5 T cell receptor beta chains from one sample sequenced in a study of T cell repertoires in cytomegalovirus infection. For these TCRs, the target antigens are not known. TCRdb independently ran MiXCR on the reads; one entry per CDR3 protein. The sample holds roughly 860,000 distinct CDR3 sequences, approximately 29% seen once. The sequencing here drew on cultured CD8+ T cells from PBMCs, taken from culture after CMV antigen stimulation. Every receptor here comes from a human donor in good health (CMV status not recorded). Some clones in this sample may be carry-over from other donors' samples.

This clonotype appeared many times. The V call is TRBV12-3 or TRBV12-4, the J call TRBJ2-3; no clear D. This CDR3 spans 15 amino acids. The germline V and J ends were trimmed by 5 bases and 0 bases, with 12 bases remaining between them. CDR3: CASSSPRLSTDTQYF. The CDR3 DNA sequence: TGTGCCAGCAGTAGTCCTAGACTGAGCACAGATACGCAGTATTTT.

The genes are TRBV7-6 and TRBJ2-2; 10 bases map to TRBD2. The CDR3 sequence is 17 residues long. The V gene end was trimmed by 7 bases and the J gene end by 5 bases; junction bases not matched to a gene: 13. Germline values: CDR1 SGHVS, CDR2 FNYEAQ. CDR3 protein: CASTLDLAGVSTGELFF. The CDR3 bases are TGTGCCAGCACTCTTGACCTAGCGGGGGTTAGTACCGGGGAGCTGTTTTTT.

Only a few counts were recorded for this clonotype. The chain joins TRBV7-9 to TRBJ2-1, with TRBD2 matching 7 bases. CDR3 length equals 15 residues. V shed 1 base, J shed 5 bases, and the junction held 5 bases outside the gene matches. Germline V gene data show CDR1 as SEHNR and CDR2 as FQNEAQ (reference sequence). Here the CDR3 DNA reads TGTGCCAGCAGCTTAGGTTCGCGGGGGAACAATGAGCAGTTCTTC. This encodes CASSLGSRGNNEQFF.

This clonotype was detected a few times. This chain uses TRBV7-9 with TRBJ1-2; 7 nucleotides agree with TRBD1. Germline V gene lookup returns CDR1 SEHNR and CDR2 FQNEAQ (reference sequence). This CDR3 is built from 12 residues. The junction had 0 bases not matched to a gene; V was cut back by 6 bases and J by 2 bases. The CDR3 sequence is CASRQGNYGYTF. The CDR3 nucleotides read TGTGCCAGCAGACAGGGGAACTATGGCTACACCTTC.

Concerning this clonotype: A much more abundant neighbour one base away suggests this may be a read error. The rearrangement joins TRBV3-1 to TRBJ2-5; D is possibly TRBD1 or TRBD2 (5 bases each). The CDR3 sequence is 14 residues long. Germline CDR1 reads LGHDT; CDR2 reads YNNKEL (reference sequence). The CDR3 protein is CANSQDLGEETQYF. The CDR3 nucleotides read TGTGCCAACAGCCAAGATTTGGGGGAAGAGACCCAGTACTTC.